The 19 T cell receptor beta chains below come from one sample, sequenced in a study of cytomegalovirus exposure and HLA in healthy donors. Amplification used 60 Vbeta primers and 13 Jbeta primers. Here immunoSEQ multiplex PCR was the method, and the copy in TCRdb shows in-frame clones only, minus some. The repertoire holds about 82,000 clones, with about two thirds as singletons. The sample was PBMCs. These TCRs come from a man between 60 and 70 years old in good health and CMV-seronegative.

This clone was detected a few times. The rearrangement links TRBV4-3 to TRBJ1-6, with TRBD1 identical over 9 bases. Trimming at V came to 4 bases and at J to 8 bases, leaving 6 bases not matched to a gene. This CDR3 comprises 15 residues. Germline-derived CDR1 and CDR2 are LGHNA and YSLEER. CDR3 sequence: CASSPTGGSYSPLHF. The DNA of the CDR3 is TGCGCCAGCAGCCCCACAGGGGGCTCTTATTCACCCCTCCACTTT.

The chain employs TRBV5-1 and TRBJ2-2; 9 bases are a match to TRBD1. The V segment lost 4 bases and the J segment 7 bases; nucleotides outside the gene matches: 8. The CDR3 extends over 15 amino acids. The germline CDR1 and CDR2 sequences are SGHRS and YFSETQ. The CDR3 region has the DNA TGCGCCAGCAGCAAGGGACAGGGAGAGATCGGGGAGCTGTTTTTT. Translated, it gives CASSKGQGEIGELFF.

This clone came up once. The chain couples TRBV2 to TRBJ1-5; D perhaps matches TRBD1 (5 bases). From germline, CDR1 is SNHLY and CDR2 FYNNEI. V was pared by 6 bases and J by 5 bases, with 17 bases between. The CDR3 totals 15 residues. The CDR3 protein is CASRKPGGKDQPQHF. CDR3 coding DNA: TGTGCCAGCAGAAAGCCTGGGGGGAAAGATCAGCCCCAGCATTTT.

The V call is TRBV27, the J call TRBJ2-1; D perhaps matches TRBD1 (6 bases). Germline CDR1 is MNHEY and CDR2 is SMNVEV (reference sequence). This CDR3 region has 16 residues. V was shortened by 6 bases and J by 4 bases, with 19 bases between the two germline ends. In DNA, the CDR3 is TGTGCCAGCAGACCCCCACCGGGACACTCATACAATGAGCAGTTCTTC. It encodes CASRPPPGHSYNEQFF.

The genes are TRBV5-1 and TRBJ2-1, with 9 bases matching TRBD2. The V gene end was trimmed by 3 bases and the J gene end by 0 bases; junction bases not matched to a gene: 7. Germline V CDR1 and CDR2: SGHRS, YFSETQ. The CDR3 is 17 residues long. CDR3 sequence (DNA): TGCGCCAGCAGCTCCCCGCTAGCGGGGAGCTCCTACAATGAGCAGTTCTTC. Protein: CASSSPLAGSSYNEQFF.

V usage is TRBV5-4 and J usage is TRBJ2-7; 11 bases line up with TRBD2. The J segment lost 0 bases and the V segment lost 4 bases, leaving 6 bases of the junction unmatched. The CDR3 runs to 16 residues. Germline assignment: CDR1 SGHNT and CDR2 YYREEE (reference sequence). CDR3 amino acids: CASSPRTSGFSYEQYF. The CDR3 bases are TGTGCCAGCAGCCCGAGGACTAGCGGGTTCTCCTACGAGCAGTACTTC.

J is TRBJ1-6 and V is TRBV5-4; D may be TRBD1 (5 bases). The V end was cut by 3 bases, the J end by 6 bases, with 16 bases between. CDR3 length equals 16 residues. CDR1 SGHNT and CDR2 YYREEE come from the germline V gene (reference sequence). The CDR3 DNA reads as TGTGCCAGCAGCTGGAATCCGGGACTGAGTAATTCACCCCTCCACTTT. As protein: CASSWNPGLSNSPLHF.

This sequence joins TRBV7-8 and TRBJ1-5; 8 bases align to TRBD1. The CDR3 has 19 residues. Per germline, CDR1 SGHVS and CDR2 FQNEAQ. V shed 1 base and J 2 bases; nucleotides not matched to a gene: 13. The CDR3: CASSLGRTGRFEGNQPQHF. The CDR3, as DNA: TGTGCCAGCAGCTTAGGACGGACAGGGCGATTCGAGGGCAATCAGCCCCAGCATTTT.

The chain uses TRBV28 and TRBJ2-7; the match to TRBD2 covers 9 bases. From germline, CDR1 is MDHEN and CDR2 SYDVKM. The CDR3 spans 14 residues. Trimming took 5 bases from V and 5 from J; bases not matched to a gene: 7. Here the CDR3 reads CASSQLAGLDEQYF. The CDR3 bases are TGTGCCAGCAGTCAACTAGCGGGTCTCGACGAGCAGTACTTC.

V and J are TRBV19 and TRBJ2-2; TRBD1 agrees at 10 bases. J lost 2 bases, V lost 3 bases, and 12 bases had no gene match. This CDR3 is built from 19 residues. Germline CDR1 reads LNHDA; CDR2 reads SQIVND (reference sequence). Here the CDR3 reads CASSIHSPGQGRNTGELFF. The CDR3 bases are TGTGCCAGTAGTATCCATTCCCCGGGACAGGGGCGAAACACCGGGGAGCTGTTTTTT.

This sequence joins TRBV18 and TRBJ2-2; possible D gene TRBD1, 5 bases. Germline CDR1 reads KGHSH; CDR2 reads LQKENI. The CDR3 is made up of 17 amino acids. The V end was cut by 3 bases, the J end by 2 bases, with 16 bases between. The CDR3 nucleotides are TGTGCCAGCTCACCTCTCATAGGGGTCAACAACACCGGGGAGCTGTTTTTT. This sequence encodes CASSPLIGVNNTGELFF. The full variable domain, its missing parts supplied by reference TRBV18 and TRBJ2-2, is NAGVMQNPRHLVRRRGQEARLRCSPMKGHSHVYWYRQLPEEGLKFMVYLQKENIIDESGMPKERFSAEFPKEGPSILRIQQVVRGDSAAYFCASSPLIGVNNTGELFFGEGSRLTVL.

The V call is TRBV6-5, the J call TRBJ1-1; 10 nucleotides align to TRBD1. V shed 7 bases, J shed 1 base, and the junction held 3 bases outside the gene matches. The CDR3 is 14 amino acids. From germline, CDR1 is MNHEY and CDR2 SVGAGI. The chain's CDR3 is CASMRDRGNTEAFF. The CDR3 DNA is TGTGCCAGCATGAGGGACAGGGGGAACACTGAAGCTTTCTTT.

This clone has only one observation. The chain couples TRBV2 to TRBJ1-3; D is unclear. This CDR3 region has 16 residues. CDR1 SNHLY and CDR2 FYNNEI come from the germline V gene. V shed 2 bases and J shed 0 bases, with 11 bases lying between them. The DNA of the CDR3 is TGTGCCAGCAGTGAAATACGCAGGCGCTCTGGAAACACCATATATTTT. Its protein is CASSEIRRRSGNTIYF.

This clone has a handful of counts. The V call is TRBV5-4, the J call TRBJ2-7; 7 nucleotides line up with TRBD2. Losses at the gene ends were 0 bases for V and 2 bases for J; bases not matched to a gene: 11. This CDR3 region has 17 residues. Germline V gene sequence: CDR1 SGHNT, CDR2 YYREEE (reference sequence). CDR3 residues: CASSLGSASGNTYEQYF. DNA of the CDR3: TGTGCCAGCAGCTTGGGATCGGCTAGCGGTAACACCTACGAGCAGTACTTC.

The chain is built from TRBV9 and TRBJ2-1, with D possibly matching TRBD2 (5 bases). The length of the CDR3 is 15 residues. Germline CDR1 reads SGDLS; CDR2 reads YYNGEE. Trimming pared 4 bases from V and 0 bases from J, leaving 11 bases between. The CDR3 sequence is CASSPRTPSYNEQFF. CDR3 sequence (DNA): TGTGCCAGCAGCCCAAGGACTCCCTCCTACAATGAGCAGTTCTTC.

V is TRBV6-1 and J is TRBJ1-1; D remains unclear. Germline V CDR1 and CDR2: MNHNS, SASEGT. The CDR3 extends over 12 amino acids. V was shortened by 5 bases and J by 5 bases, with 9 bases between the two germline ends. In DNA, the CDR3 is TGTGCCAGCAGTAGGTACAGTACTGAAGCTTTCTTT. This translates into CASSRYSTEAFF.

The CDR3 DNA reads as TGTGCCAGCAGAGACGGATGGGACACGAACACCGGGGAGCTGTTTTTT. Protein product: CASRDGWDTNTGELFF. The rearrangement links TRBV2 to TRBJ2-2, with TRBD1 as a possible D gene (6 bases). The CDR3 is 16 residues long. CDR1 and CDR2 (germline): SNHLY, FYNNEI. Trimming removed 6 bases from V and 0 bases from J, with 14 bases in between.

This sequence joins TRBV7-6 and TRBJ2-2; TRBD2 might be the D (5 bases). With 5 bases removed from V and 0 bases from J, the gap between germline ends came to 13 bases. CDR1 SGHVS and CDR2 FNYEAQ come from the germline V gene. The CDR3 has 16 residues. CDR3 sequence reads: CASSPRRTANTGELFF. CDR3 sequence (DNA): TGTGCCAGCAGCCCACGGAGGACCGCGAACACCGGGGAGCTGTTTTTT.

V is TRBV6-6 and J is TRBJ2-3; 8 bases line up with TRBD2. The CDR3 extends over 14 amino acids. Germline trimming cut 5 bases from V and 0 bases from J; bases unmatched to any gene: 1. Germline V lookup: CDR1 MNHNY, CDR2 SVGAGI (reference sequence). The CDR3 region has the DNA TGTGCCAGCAGTCCTAGCGGGAGCACAGATACGCAGTATTTT. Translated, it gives CASSPSGSTDTQYF.